The 26 T cell receptor beta chains in this list originate from one sample, sequenced in a study of graft-versus-host responses after intestinal transplantation. Some clones are missing from TCRdb's copy, which holds only in-frame ones; the method was immunoSEQ multiplex PCR. The sample holds about 54,000 clones, more than 80% seen once. The starting material was PBMCs, obtained more than 650 days after intestinal transplant. The source is a human patient who received an intestinal transplant, so some T cells may come from the graft donor.

This clone occurred a few times. The chain joins TRBV19 to TRBJ1-2; TRBD1 aligns across 8 bases. The CDR3 spans 15 residues. Germline loops: CDR1 LNHDA, CDR2 SQIVND (reference sequence). V lost 7 bases, J lost 2 bases, and 9 bases stayed unmatched. The CDR3 DNA reads TGTGCCAGTATCCCCAAGGGGGACAGGAACTATGGCTACACCTTC. This translates into CASIPKGDRNYGYTF.

This chain links TRBV4-2 with TRBJ1-3, with D hard to call. The CDR3 is 14 amino acids. The germline CDR1 and CDR2 sequences are LGHNA and YNFKEQ. Trimming pared 4 bases from V and 0 bases from J, leaving 7 bases between. CDR3 coding DNA: TGTGCCAGCAGCCCTTTTCTCTCTGGAAACACCATATATTTT. Encoded protein: CASSPFLSGNTIYF.

J is TRBJ2-3 and V is TRBV4-2; possibly TRBD2 for D (6 bases). The CDR3 spans 15 residues. Per germline, CDR1 LGHNA and CDR2 YNFKEQ. The V and J ends lost 3 bases and 5 bases respectively, with 15 bases between them. CDR3 nucleotides: TGTGCCAGCAGCCAGGCTAGCGAGTTTAGAGATACGCAGTATTTT. Translated, it gives CASSQASEFRDTQYF.

This clone was found once. The J gene is TRBJ2-1, the V gene TRBV7-7; possibly TRBD2 for D (6 bases). V was shortened by 1 base and J by 2 bases, with 15 bases between the two germline ends. This CDR3 has 17 amino acids. Germline V gene sequence: CDR1 SSHAT, CDR2 FNYEAQ (reference sequence). In nucleotides, the CDR3 is TGTGCCAGCAGCTTAGGAGCCCCCGGGGGACCCTACAATGAGCAGTTCTTC. This sequence encodes CASSLGAPGGPYNEQFF.

The CDR3 nucleotides read TGTGCCAGTAGTCTTACAGTTAACTATGGCTACACCTTC. It codes for CASSLTVNYGYTF. The gene calls are TRBV19 and TRBJ1-2; no firm D call. V lost 5 bases to trimming and J lost 1 base, with 8 bases between them. This CDR3 is built from 13 residues. CDR1 and CDR2 from the germline V gene are LNHDA and SQIVND (reference sequence).

The genes are TRBV16 and TRBJ2-6; D is undetermined. Trimming removed 2 bases at V and 3 bases at J, with 17 bases between. Per the germline V gene, CDR1 is KGHSY and CDR2 is FQNENV. The CDR3 length is 18 residues. CDR3 loop: CASSQRVTAGLGANVLTF. CDR3 nucleotides: TGTGCCAGCAGCCAAAGAGTAACAGCCGGGCTTGGGGCCAACGTCCTGACTTTC.

The rearrangement joins TRBV4-1 to TRBJ2-5; D call uncertain. Germline CDR1 is MGHRA and CDR2 is YSYEKL. The CDR3 contains 18 residues. V lost 4 bases and J lost 1, with 22 bases in between. The CDR3 DNA reads as TGCGCCAGCAGCCTACAAGGTGGGTCCACACCCTTCCAAGAGACCCAGTACTTC. This codes for CASSLQGGSTPFQETQYF.

The rearrangement links TRBV11-2 to TRBJ2-1; 9 nucleotides align to TRBD1. Germline-derived CDR1 and CDR2 are SGHAT and FQNNGV. Trimming took 5 bases from V and 6 from J; bases not matched to a gene: 17. The CDR3 runs 18 residues. The CDR3: CASSRKARDRVLFNEQFF. CDR3 DNA sequence: TGTGCCAGCAGCAGAAAGGCCCGGGACAGGGTATTGTTCAATGAGCAGTTCTTC.

The V and J genes are TRBV30 and TRBJ1-1, with D possibly being TRBD1 (5 bases). V lost 4 bases and J 1 base, leaving 10 bases between the germline ends. This CDR3 is 13 amino acids long. CDR1 GTSNPN and CDR2 SVGIG come from the germline V gene (reference sequence). Here the CDR3 DNA reads TGTGCCTGGACGGGACTCGAGAACACTGAAGCTTTCTTT. Amino acid sequence: CAWTGLENTEAFF.

This sequence joins TRBV6-1 and TRBJ1-2; 12 nucleotides agree with TRBD1. After removal of 2 bases from V and 4 bases from J, the junction contained 8 bases not matched to a gene. The CDR3 runs 17 residues. Looked up from germline, CDR1 is MNHNS and CDR2 is SASEGT. The CDR3 here is CASSERDRGQWGYGYTF. The CDR3 DNA sequence: TGTGCCAGCAGTGAACGGGACAGGGGGCAGTGGGGCTATGGCTACACCTTC.

The rearrangement joins TRBV14 to TRBJ1-3; possible D gene TRBD1, 5 bases. Trimming stripped 3 bases from V and 3 bases from J, with 30 bases between. Germline V gene lookup returns CDR1 SGHDN and CDR2 FVKESK. The CDR3 spans 21 residues. Here the CDR3 DNA reads TGTGCCAGCAGCCAGAGATTGTCGGAGGGATGGGACCTTTTTGGTGGAAACACCATATATTTT. As protein: CASSQRLSEGWDLFGGNTIYF.

This clone turned up a few times. The CDR3 sequence is CSGVHTEAFF. The CDR3 region has the DNA TGCAGTGGGGTCCACACTGAAGCTTTCTTT. The chain has TRBV20-1 and TRBJ1-1, with D unresolved. V dropped 7 bases and J dropped 3 bases, with 6 bases sitting between them. Germline loops: CDR1 DFQATT, CDR2 SNEGSKA (reference sequence). The CDR3 has 10 residues.

This chain connects TRBV5-4 to TRBJ2-1; either TRBD1 or TRBD2 may fit D (5 bases each). Germline V gene data show CDR1 as SGHNT and CDR2 as YYREEE (reference sequence). V was pared by 10 bases and J by 0 bases, with 14 bases between. This CDR3 contains 14 residues. The CDR3 nucleotides read TGTGCCGGGGGAACTCAAAGCTCCTACAATGAGCAGTTCTTC. This codes for CAGGTQSSYNEQFF. Full variable domain (missing parts from reference TRBV5-4 and TRBJ2-1): ETGVTQSPTHLIKTRGQQVTLRCSSQSGHNTVSWYQQALGQGPQFIFQYYREEENGRGNFPPRFSGLQFPNYSSELNVNALELDDSALYLCAGGTQSSYNEQFFGPGTRLTVL.

This clone was found once. This chain connects TRBV5-1 to TRBJ2-5; 9 bases are shared with TRBD2. After removal of 1 base from V and 4 bases from J, the junction contained 14 bases not matched to a gene. Germline CDR1 reads SGHRS; CDR2 reads YFSETQ. The CDR3 runs 18 residues. CDR3 amino acids: CASSLSYSAGGLRETQYF. CDR3 in DNA: TGCGCCAGCAGCTTGAGCTACTCCGCGGGGGGGCTGAGAGAGACCCAGTACTTC.

The chain recombines TRBV27 with TRBJ2-1, with TRBD1 matching over 7 bases. V gave up 6 bases and J gave up 4 bases; unmatched junction bases: 9. In germline, CDR1 is MNHEY, CDR2 SMNVEV (reference sequence). The CDR3 extends over 15 amino acids. CDR3 loop: CASRTGQTLYNEQFF. The CDR3 DNA sequence: TGTGCCAGCAGGACGGGACAGACCCTTTACAATGAGCAGTTCTTC.

The chain uses TRBV7-9 and TRBJ1-6, with 7 bases that match TRBD1. CDR3 size: 14 residues. Germline CDR1 and CDR2: SEHNR and FQNEAQ (reference sequence). V shed 5 bases and J 8 bases; nucleotides not matched to a gene: 6. For the CDR3, the DNA is TGTGCCAGCAGCAAGACAGGGTCTCATTCACCCCTCCACTTT. It encodes CASSKTGSHSPLHF.

The chain employs TRBV7-3 and TRBJ2-2; either TRBD1 or TRBD2 may fit D (5 bases each). V lost 5 bases to trimming and J lost 7 bases, with 17 bases between them. Germline V CDR1 and CDR2: SGHTA, FQGTGA. This CDR3 comprises 15 residues. The chain's CDR3 is CASSRDRGDGGELFF. The CDR3 DNA reads TGTGCCAGCAGCCGCGATAGAGGGGACGGCGGGGAGCTGTTTTTT.

This clone was seen just once. The chain joins TRBV27 to TRBJ1-2; unclear D gene. The germline CDR1 and CDR2 sequences are MNHEY and SMNVEV (reference sequence). This CDR3 is 16 amino acids long. The V gene lost 5 bases and the J gene lost 2 bases, with 18 bases spanning the gap. In nucleotides, the CDR3 is TGTGCCAGCAGTCTTGCCCCGGACGGAGCAAACTATGGCTACACCTTC. Residues: CASSLAPDGANYGYTF.

V gene TRBV10-1 combines with J gene TRBJ1-3; no clear D gene. The length of the CDR3 is 13 residues. The V and J ends lost 10 bases and 3 bases respectively, with 13 bases between them. Germline V lookup: CDR1 WNHNN, CDR2 SYGVQD (reference sequence). The CDR3 loop is CATQDHRGNTIYF. The DNA for the CDR3 is TGCGCCACCCAAGACCACCGTGGAAACACCATATATTTT.

The chain carries TRBV5-6 and TRBJ2-7; 7 positions agree with TRBD1. The CDR3 contains 15 residues. Germline CDR1 reads SGHDT; CDR2 reads YYEEEE. The V and J ends lost 0 bases and 0 bases, in that order; junction bases with no gene match: 3. CDR3 amino acids: CASSLVDRPSYEQYF. The CDR3 coding sequence is TGTGCCAGCAGCTTGGTGGACAGGCCCTCCTACGAGCAGTACTTC.

The chain is built from TRBV29-1 and TRBJ1-2, with D unclear. The CDR3 runs 16 residues. V shed 2 bases and J shed 4 bases, with 20 bases lying between them. Germline loops: CDR1 SQVTM, CDR2 ANQGSEA. CDR3 amino acids: CSVEPYLQPTVYGYTF. CDR3 nucleotides: TGCAGCGTTGAACCCTACCTCCAACCGACGGTCTATGGCTACACCTTC.

The DNA of the CDR3 is TGCGCCAGCAGCTGGACAAAATACGAGCAGTACTTC. Translation: CASSWTKYEQYF. The chain is built from TRBV5-1 and TRBJ2-7, with a possible D match to TRBD1 (5 bases). The V gene lost 3 bases and the J gene lost 4 bases, with 8 bases spanning the gap. CDR3 length: 12 residues. Germline assignment: CDR1 SGHRS and CDR2 YFSETQ.

This clone was found once. Here the CDR3 reads CAISVRGGTTDTQYF. DNA for the CDR3: TGTGCCATCAGTGTAAGGGGGGGCACCACAGATACGCAGTATTTT. The chain has TRBV10-3 and TRBJ2-3, with a possible D match to TRBD2 (7 bases). CDR1 is ENHRY and CDR2 is SYGVKD in the germline V gene. The CDR3 is made up of 15 amino acids. V lost 4 bases and J 2 bases, leaving 13 bases between the germline ends.

In DNA, the CDR3 is TGTGCCAGCCGAGGACAGGGAGCTGAAGCTTTCTTT. As protein: CASRGQGAEAFF. The chain recombines TRBV10-3 with TRBJ1-1, with 8 nucleotides matching TRBD1. In germline, CDR1 is ENHRY, CDR2 SYGVKD. V was pared by 10 bases and J by 6 bases, with 7 bases of the junction left unmatched. This CDR3 is 12 amino acids long.

J is TRBJ1-6 and V is TRBV18; 8 nucleotides align to TRBD1. Germline CDR1 and CDR2: KGHSH and LQKENI. After removal of 3 bases from V and 8 bases from J, the junction contained 6 bases not matched to a gene. The CDR3 sequence is 15 residues long. CDR3 amino acids: CASSPTGTGDSPLHF. The CDR3 DNA is TGTGCCAGCTCACCGACCGGGACAGGAGATTCACCCCTCCACTTT.

This clone was observed once. The chain links TRBV5-4 to TRBJ2-3, with 7 bases aligning to TRBD1. V was pared by 2 bases and J by 9 bases, with 0 bases of the junction left unmatched. The CDR3 sequence is 11 residues long. Germline V gives CDR1 SGHNT, CDR2 YYREEE (reference sequence). CDR3 DNA sequence: TGTGCCAGCAGCTTACAGGGGACGCAGTATTTT. Translating gives CASSLQGTQYF.